A single sample is the source of the 10 T cell receptor beta chains below, sequenced in a study of Ad26.COV2.S vaccination and SARS-CoV-2 variants. Stated treatment: around 19 received Ad26.COV2.S at low or high dose, single or two shots; roughly five received placebo; per-sample allocation not given. Following the first vaccine or placebo injection, samples were taken on day 63. TCRdb keeps only in-frame clones here, not all; method: immunoSEQ multiplex PCR. The sample has some 340,000 clones; 86% are singletons. The input for sequencing was peripheral blood, taken in a trial of Ad26.COV2.S vaccine versus placebo. Receptors were obtained from a person between 18 and 65 years old who received the Ad26.COV2.S COVID-19 vaccine or a placebo.

A few counts support this clone. The chain recombines TRBV10-3 with TRBJ1-2; 7 positions agree with TRBD1. The CDR3 extends over 14 amino acids. Germline trimming cut 6 bases from V and 2 bases from J; bases unmatched to any gene: 6. In germline, CDR1 is ENHRY, CDR2 SYGVKD. The CDR3: CAISHGQVNYGYTF. As DNA, the CDR3 is TGTGCCATCAGCCACGGACAGGTGAACTATGGCTACACCTTC.

This chain connects TRBV30 to TRBJ2-3, with 8 positions matching TRBD2. The CDR3 length is 16 residues. V gave up 0 bases and J gave up 4 bases; unmatched junction bases: 9. Germline lookup yields CDR1 GTSNPN and CDR2 SVGIG (reference sequence). This chain's CDR3 is CAWSVRRGGQSDTQYF. CDR3 nucleotides: TGTGCCTGGAGTGTACGACGGGGGGGGCAGTCAGATACGCAGTATTTT.

This sequence joins TRBV24-1 and TRBJ2-5; a weak D match, TRBD2 (5 bases). Looked up from germline, CDR1 is KGHDR and CDR2 is SFDVKD. V was cut by 3 bases and J by 5 bases, with 18 bases left in between. This CDR3 contains 16 residues. CDR3 amino acids: CATSDPTALTGETQYF. As DNA, the CDR3 is TGTGCCACCAGTGATCCGACCGCCCTTACGGGGGAGACCCAGTACTTC.

V is TRBV3-1 (or the pseudogene TRBV3-2) and J is TRBJ1-5; D remains ambiguous. Looked up from germline, CDR1 is LGHDT and CDR2 is YNNKEL (reference sequence). The CDR3 is 18 amino acids. V shed 4 bases and J shed 3 bases, with 22 bases lying between them. CDR3 DNA sequence: TGTGCCAGCAGCCCCCGGCGACCGGGCAATTCTAACAATCAGCCCCAGCATTTT. Amino acids: CASSPRRPGNSNNQPQHF.

The chain couples TRBV30 to TRBJ1-3; no definite D call. The CDR3 sequence is 17 residues long. In germline, CDR1 is GTSNPN, CDR2 SVGIG (reference sequence). Trimming took 0 bases from V and 0 from J, leaving 15 bases between them. CDR3: CAWSVRASFSSGNTIYF. The CDR3 DNA is TGTGCCTGGAGTGTACGGGCCAGTTTCAGCTCTGGAAACACCATATATTTT.

The rearrangement links TRBV18 to TRBJ1-2; possible D gene TRBD1, 6 bases. Germline assignment: CDR1 KGHSH and CDR2 LQKENI. This CDR3 is built from 16 residues. Trimming removed 1 base from V and 4 bases from J, with 16 bases in between. CDR3 sequence (DNA): TGTGCCAGCTCACCACTCGAGACAGGCTCACTCTATGGCTACACCTTC. Its protein product is CASSPLETGSLYGYTF.

The gene calls are TRBV3-1 (or the pseudogene TRBV3-2) and TRBJ2-2; 7 bases map to TRBD1. The CDR3 consists of 15 residues. After removal of 4 bases from V and 5 bases from J, the junction contained 7 bases not matched to a gene. Germline assignment: CDR1 LGHDT and CDR2 YNNKEL (reference sequence). CDR3 region: CASSPTGLLTGELFF. The CDR3 DNA reads as TGTGCCAGCAGCCCGACAGGGCTTTTGACCGGGGAGCTGTTTTTT.

This clone occurred a few times. The chain has TRBV11-2 and TRBJ1-2, with 10 bases aligning to TRBD1. Germline loops: CDR1 SGHAT, CDR2 FQNNGV. The CDR3 extends over 15 amino acids. V lost 5 bases, J lost 4 bases, and 7 bases stayed unmatched. The CDR3 bases are TGTGCCAGCAGCCAGACAGGGGGCAACCTCTATGGCTACACCTTC. Amino acid sequence: CASSQTGGNLYGYTF.

This rearrangement joins TRBV3-1 (or the pseudogene TRBV3-2) to TRBJ2-3; D gene ambiguous. The CDR3 length is 13 residues. V lost 1 base to trimming and J lost 2 bases, with 4 bases between them. Germline lookup yields CDR1 LGHDT and CDR2 YNNKEL (reference sequence). This CDR3 reads CASSQGPTDTQYF. The DNA for the CDR3 is TGTGCCAGCAGCCAAGGACCCACAGATACGCAGTATTTT.

The genes are TRBV19 and TRBJ1-2, with TRBD1 as a possible D gene (6 bases). Trimming removed 7 bases from V and 4 bases from J, with 13 bases in between. From germline, CDR1 is LNHDA and CDR2 SQIVND (reference sequence). The CDR3 consists of 13 residues. The CDR3: CASTKTGGYGYTF. For the CDR3, the DNA is TGTGCCAGTACCAAGACAGGCGGCTATGGCTACACCTTC. Using reference TRBV19 and TRBJ1-2 for the parts outside the CDR3, the full variable domain is DGGITQSPKYLFRKEGQNVTLSCEQNLNHDAMYWYRQDPGQGLRLIYYSQIVNDFQKGDIAEGYSVSREKKESFPLTVTSAQKNPTAFYLCASTKTGGYGYTFGSGTRLTVV.